A single sample is the source of the 5 T cell receptor beta chains below, sequenced in a study of Ad26.COV2.S vaccination and SARS-CoV-2 variants. Assay: immunoSEQ multiplex PCR; the TCRdb copy retains only in-frame clones and omits some. The top ten hold around 2.2% of the sample, which has some 340,000 clones, around 81% seen once. Treatment specified: some 20 received Ad26.COV2.S at low or high dose, single or two shots; about 5 received placebo; per-sample allocation not given. Day 63 after the first vaccine or placebo injection was the time point for sampling. This specimen consisted of peripheral blood, obtained in a trial of Ad26.COV2.S vaccine versus placebo. These receptors were taken from a person aged 18-60 years who received the Ad26.COV2.S COVID-19 vaccine or a placebo.

CDR3 sequence reads: CASSQVSENTEAFF. Written as DNA, the CDR3 is TGCGCCAGCAGCCAAGTCTCAGAGAACACTGAAGCTTTCTTT. The chain employs TRBV4-1 and TRBJ1-1; the D is unclear. The CDR3 loop spans 14 amino acids. CDR1 is MGHRA and CDR2 is YSYEKL in the germline V gene. Trimming took off 1 base at V and 1 base at J, with 7 bases between the two ends.

The V gene is TRBV27, the J gene TRBJ2-3; D may be TRBD2 (5 bases). Germline CDR1 MNHEY, CDR2 SMNVEV (reference sequence). CDR3 length equals 22 residues. V was clipped by 6 bases and J by 0 bases, with 34 bases between them. This chain's CDR3 is CASRAKYPTTSDSYPSTDTQYF. The CDR3 DNA is TGTGCCAGCAGAGCCAAATATCCAACTACTTCGGACTCCTATCCTAGCACAGATACGCAGTATTTT.

The V and J genes are TRBV28 and TRBJ1-1; TRBD1 is a possible D gene (6 bases). The CDR3 has 14 residues. Between the trimmed V and J ends, which lost 8 bases and 7 bases, there was a span of 20 bases. Germline-derived CDR1 and CDR2 are MDHEN and SYDVKM. CDR3 sequence (DNA): TGTGCCAGCGGATTGCAGGGGCCCCGGAGTGAAGCTTTCTTT. It is translated as CASGLQGPRSEAFF. The variable domain in full, with the rest retrieved from reference TRBV28 and TRBJ1-1, is DVKVTQSSRYLVKRTGEKVFLECVQDMDHENMFWYRQDPGLGLRLIYFSYDVKMKEKGDIPEGYSVSREKKERFSLILESASTNQTSMYLCASGLQGPRSEAFFGQGTRLTVV.

This chain joins TRBV7-3 and TRBJ1-6; D unresolved. CDR1 and CDR2 from the germline V gene are SGHTA and FQGTGA. Trimming left V 9 bases short and J 6 bases short, with 12 bases between. This CDR3 has 13 amino acids. Written as DNA, the CDR3 is TGTGCCAGTCAAGGCGAGTCTAATTCACCCCTCCACTTT. Translating gives CASQGESNSPLHF.

This clone was picked up one time. The chain combines TRBV19 with TRBJ1-5; TRBD1 aligns across 9 bases. V trimming: 0 bases; J trimming: 7 bases; junction bases outside the gene matches: 13. Germline CDR1 reads LNHDA; CDR2 reads SQIVND (reference sequence). The CDR3 extends over 18 amino acids. The CDR3 sequence is CASSIDLFPGQGRQPQHF. DNA for the CDR3: TGTGCCAGTAGTATAGATCTTTTTCCGGGACAGGGTCGCCAGCCCCAGCATTTT.